This TCR beta chain was recorded in a study of T cells in Graves' hyperthyroidism and ophthalmopathy (dated by TCRdb to between 2018 and 2020). About the full investigation: Peripheral blood samples were taken at the time of initial diagnosis, prior to any treatment. The paper describes TCR Vbeta CDR3 sequencing of about 140 peripheral blood samples, made up of 43 ophthalmopathy patients, 70 to 80 hyperthyroidism patients and 17 progressor patients. After blood sampling, hyperthyroidism patients were treated with methimazole at a starting dose of 30 mg daily, and ophthalmopathy patients were treated with high-dose intravenous methylprednisolone. For training and testing, the 100 or so patients in the discovery cohort were randomly divided in a 7:3 ratio. Whether ophthalmopathy could be predicted prospectively was tested in an independent validation cohort made up of fewer than 20 hyperthyroidism patients plus 17 patients who later progressed to ophthalmopathy. To identify distinguishing TCR V-J signatures, a discovery cohort of about 100 patients was used, comprising roughly 45 with Graves' ophthalmopathy and around 57 with stable Graves' hyperthyroidism. The study also compared thyroid tissue and blood T-cell repertoires from five or six Graves' hyperthyroidism patients.

Study-wide findings and limitations: Blood samples also contained most of the expanded thyroid clonotypes (frequency above 0.001), which suggests that blood repertoires may reflect thyroid immune responses. A 13 V-J signature model separated ophthalmopathy from stable hyperthyroidism, with roughly 88% sensitivity and roughly 81% specificity in cross-validation and 80%/75% in testing. During validation, the model predicted progression to ophthalmopathy a median of approximately 7 months ahead of onset, with roughly 65% sensitivity and about 75% specificity. No statistical method was used to fix the sample size in advance, and group allocation was not hidden from the investigators.

Graves' hyperthyroidism was defined as stable when no progression to ophthalmopathy occurred over 18 months of follow-up. Hyperthyroidism patients were newly diagnosed, had a disease duration of under 2 months, and were aged 18 to 65 years. Exclusion was applied to patients with uncontrolled infections, other autoimmune diseases, pregnancy or lactation. Diagnoses were established on the basis of clinical symptoms, serum thyroxine and TRAb, thyroid ultrasound, and orbital computed tomography. PBMCs were isolated from about 9.1 ml of fresh peripheral blood by Ficoll-Paque density gradient centrifugation. Total RNA was extracted with Trizol reagent, and quality was checked on an Agilent 2100 Bioanalyzer. Taken from cysteine to phenylalanine, the CDR3 has 14 residues. Only CDR3 DNA is held: 42 bases, read in frame from base 1. In the germline V gene (reference sequence), CDR1 corresponds to DFQATT and CDR2 to SNEGSKA. V is cut by 6 bases and J by 2 bases, and the space between the germline ends is 14 bases.

Amplification of TCR beta CDR3 regions was carried out from RNA transcripts. The TCR CDR3 was subjected to a first round of RT-PCR using the HTBI primer set and the Qiagen OneStep RT-PCR kit. Libraries were constructed in a second round of multiplex PCR, after which size selection and purification were performed. Sequencing of the libraries was done on an Illumina HiSeq2000 using paired-end 100 bp reads. The original methods were these. SOAPnuke was used to process the raw data, throwing out any read that contained adapters or uncalled bases, had a mean Phred below 15, or lacked an exact constant-primer or identifier match. COPE v1.2.5 was used to merge the high-quality paired reads, and each unique nucleotide sequence was defined as a clonotype. MiTCR v1.1 was used to align the clonotypes against IMGT TRBV, TRBD and TRBJ reference segments. Analysis was restricted to V-J combinations with a frequency above 0.0001, which covered roughly 99% of repertoires. The TCS score was defined as F50 (clonal expansion) divided by E x V (chaos), with BLOSUM62-based TCRdist calculated between CDR3 peptides within each V-J. Welch's t-statistics and random forest reduced some 510 V-J features to about 12, which were used in a naive Bayes classifier (R e1071). The Morisita-Horn index was used to measure how similar the thyroid and blood repertoires were. The public sequencing data were trimmed at Q25 with fastp and processed into clonotypes with MiXCR by TCRdb, which kept only in-frame beta chains. Rows with one shared CDR3 protein collapse into an entry with the most common genes and DNA. The V and J calls shown here were made by TCRdb, not taken from the authors' results. This sample lists 700,000 to 850,000 distinct CDR3 sequences; under 45% were detected once. The ten largest clonotypes hold around 32% of the sample.

Points on this clonotype: Its antigen target is currently unknown. No base-level quality is on record; no much larger clone is a single base apart.

The specimen sequenced was blood. This clonotype originated in a woman in her forties with Graves' hyperthyroidism. The chain uses TRBV20-1 and TRBJ1-5; a tentative D call is TRBD1 (6 bases match). The CDR3 has the sequence CSAAPGGGNQPQHF. The bases read TGCAGTGCCGCTCCGGGGGGCGGCAATCAGCCCCAGCATTTT.